One and the same sample provided the 20 T cell receptor beta chains below, sequenced in a study of blood T cell repertoires in COVID-19 (dated by TCRdb to 2018 to 2021). Libraries were constructed by the immunoSEQ multiplex PCR assay. Sourced from immuneACCESS, this table was stored by TCRdb with only in-frame sequences that have V and J called. A share of the clones is absent; for the studies checked, an unresolved V gene accounts for under half, and the remainder has no known explanation. Counted in this sample were fewer than 300,000 clones; 75% to 90% of them appeared once. The ten largest clones take up just under 6.5% of the sample. The sequencing input was peripheral blood. These receptors all come from a woman between 45 and 60 years old with COVID-19, enrolled during active disease.

This sequence joins TRBV4-1 and TRBJ1-1; 9 positions match TRBD1. CDR3 size: 16 residues. J was trimmed by 1 base and V by 0 bases; bases with no gene match: 3. CDR1 is MGHRA, CDR2 YSYEKL, per germline. The CDR3 nucleotides are TGCGCCAGCAGCCAAGATGGGACAGGGTGGAACACTGAAGCTTTCTTT. This gives the protein CASSQDGTGWNTEAFF.

The rearrangement links TRBV7-2 to TRBJ2-2; D remains ambiguous. Trimming took off 4 bases at V and 2 bases at J, with 5 bases between the two ends. This CDR3 region has 13 residues. The germline V gene has CDR1 SGHTA and CDR2 FQGNSA. The CDR3 here is CASSYYNTGELFF. CDR3 in DNA: TGTGCCAGCAGCTACTACAACACCGGGGAGCTGTTTTTT. Using reference TRBV7-2 and TRBJ2-2 for the parts outside the CDR3, the full variable domain is GAGVSQSPSNKVTEKGKDVELRCDPISGHTALYWYRQSLGQGLEFLIYFQGNSAPDKSGLPSDRFSAERTGGSVSTLTIQRTQQEDSAVYLCASSYYNTGELFFGEGSRLTVL.

The chain recombines TRBV3-1 (or the pseudogene TRBV3-2) with TRBJ2-1, with 8 positions matching TRBD2. The CDR3 length is 16 residues. Germline values: CDR1 LGHDT, CDR2 YNNKEL (reference sequence). V lost 2 bases, J lost 1 base, and 4 bases stayed unmatched. CDR3 sequence: CASSQTGGVSYNEQFF. The CDR3 DNA reads as TGTGCCAGCAGCCAAACGGGAGGGGTATCCTACAATGAGCAGTTCTTC.

The chain combines TRBV9 with TRBJ2-2; D uncertain. Germline values: CDR1 SGDLS, CDR2 YYNGEE. Trimming cost V 0 bases and J 7 bases, with 16 bases left between them. CDR3 size: 16 residues. The CDR3 nucleotides are TGTGCCAGCAGCGTAGCTACTATCGGGTATGGCGGGGAGCTGTTTTTT. As protein: CASSVATIGYGGELFF.

V is TRBV5-4 and J is TRBJ2-4; TRBD2 might be the D (6 bases). Per the germline V gene, CDR1 is SGHNT and CDR2 is YYREEE (reference sequence). Trimming stripped 3 bases from V and 1 base from J, with 14 bases between. This CDR3 has 16 residues. The CDR3: CASSSRAGRAKNIQYF. Written as DNA, the CDR3 is TGTGCCAGCAGCTCCCGAGCTGGGAGGGCCAAAAACATTCAGTACTTC.

The rearrangement uses TRBV28 and TRBJ1-2; the match to TRBD1 covers 7 bases. V lost 8 bases to trimming and J lost 9 bases; unmatched junction nucleotides: 15. The germline CDR1 and CDR2 sequences are MDHEN and SYDVKM. The CDR3 spans 14 residues. CDR3 coding DNA: TGTGCCAGCGAAGACAGGGCGCGACTTGGACGCTACACCTTC. Translating gives CASEDRARLGRYTF.

This sequence joins TRBV13 and TRBJ2-7, with 7 bases lining up with TRBD2. With V trimmed by 5 bases and J by 2 bases, 12 bases remained unmatched. CDR3 length: 16 residues. The V gene's germline CDR1 is PRHDT and CDR2 FYEKMQ (reference sequence). CDR3 bases: TGTGCCAGCAGCCCCCTGGGTAGCGGGTTGCCCTACGAGCAGTACTTC. Its protein product is CASSPLGSGLPYEQYF.

The chain joins TRBV4-1 to TRBJ2-1; 9 bases align to TRBD2. Trimming removed 2 bases from V and 8 bases from J; junction bases left unmatched: 19. Per the germline V gene, CDR1 is MGHRA and CDR2 is YSYEKL. The CDR3 is 19 residues long. The CDR3 loop is CASSQRAVAGALDSDEQFF. The CDR3 DNA is TGCGCCAGCAGCCAAAGGGCGGTAGCGGGAGCACTGGATAGCGATGAGCAGTTCTTC.

As DNA, the CDR3 is TGTGCCAGCAGTTTGCGGAAGACTAGCGGAAACACAGATACGCAGTATTTT. Its translation is CASSLRKTSGNTDTQYF. The V call is TRBV27, the J call TRBJ2-3; 9 nucleotides match TRBD2. Trimming took 3 bases from V and 2 from J; bases not matched to a gene: 9. CDR3 length equals 17 residues. Germline values: CDR1 MNHEY, CDR2 SMNVEV (reference sequence).

This clone was recorded once. The chain employs TRBV5-4 and TRBJ1-2, with 9 nucleotides matching TRBD1. The J segment lost 3 bases and the V segment lost 4 bases, leaving 7 bases of the junction unmatched. This CDR3 region has 15 residues. Germline-derived CDR1 and CDR2 are SGHNT and YYREEE (reference sequence). This CDR3 is CASSPGTGKDYGYTF. The CDR3 nucleotides read TGTGCCAGCAGCCCCGGGACAGGGAAAGACTATGGCTACACCTTC. Supplemented by reference TRBV5-4 and TRBJ1-2, the full variable domain reads ETGVTQSPTHLIKTRGQQVTLRCSSQSGHNTVSWYQQALGQGPQFIFQYYREEENGRGNFPPRFSGLQFPNYSSELNVNALELDDSALYLCASSPGTGKDYGYTFGSGTRLTVV.

V gene TRBV3-1 (or the pseudogene TRBV3-2) combines with J gene TRBJ2-7; 8 bases are shared with TRBD2. Germline lookup yields CDR1 LGHDT and CDR2 YNNKEL (reference sequence). The CDR3 spans 15 residues. V lost 3 bases to trimming and J lost 2 bases; unmatched junction nucleotides: 6. This chain's CDR3 is CASSHSGSPPYEQYF. DNA for the CDR3: TGTGCCAGCAGCCACAGCGGGAGCCCTCCCTACGAGCAGTACTTC.

The genes are TRBV2 and TRBJ2-7; 9 bases are a match to TRBD2. Germline trimming cut 3 bases from V and 3 bases from J; bases unmatched to any gene: 9. CDR1 is SNHLY and CDR2 is FYNNEI in the germline V gene. CDR3 size: 16 residues. The DNA for the CDR3 is TGTGCCAGCAGTGACTTTAGGGCGGGAGGGGACTACGAGCAGTACTTC. Translating gives CASSDFRAGGDYEQYF.

The rearrangement uses TRBV9 and TRBJ1-6; D call uncertain. Per germline, CDR1 SGDLS and CDR2 YYNGEE. Trimming took 0 bases from V and 6 from J, leaving 7 bases between them. The CDR3 runs to 14 residues. In DNA, the CDR3 is TGTGCCAGCAGCGTAGAGGAGATTAATTCACCCCTCCACTTT. Amino acids: CASSVEEINSPLHF.

The sample holds one count of this clone. The CDR3 DNA follows: TGTGCCAGCAGAGGACAGGTACTTTTAGGCTACGAGCAGTACTTC. It codes for CASRGQVLLGYEQYF. The chain carries TRBV6-5 and TRBJ2-7; 7 bases are a match to TRBD1. The CDR3 totals 15 residues. Germline-derived CDR1 and CDR2 are MNHEY and SVGAGI. V gave up 6 bases and J gave up 3 bases; unmatched junction bases: 11.

The chain employs TRBV6-5 and TRBJ1-2, with D possibly matching TRBD1 (6 bases). The V end was cut by 7 bases, the J end by 2 bases, with 17 bases between. Germline V gives CDR1 MNHEY, CDR2 SVGAGI. This CDR3 comprises 15 residues. The CDR3 coding sequence is TGTGCCAGCAACCCTTTAGGGGGGGGGAACTATGGCTACACCTTC. Protein sequence: CASNPLGGGNYGYTF.

The chain is built from TRBV23-1 and TRBJ1-2; unclear D gene. TRBV23-1 falls under the ORF class, with uncertain function. This CDR3 has 13 residues. Trimming shortened V by 6 bases and J by 4 bases, and 12 bases separated the two germline ends. CDR3 DNA sequence: TGCGCCAGCAGACCAGATTATTTCTATGGCTACACCTTC. Protein: CASRPDYFYGYTF.

This clone has just one count. The V and J genes are TRBV6-1 and TRBJ1-1; possible D gene TRBD1, 6 bases. The germline V and J ends were trimmed by 2 bases and 4 bases, with 11 bases remaining between them. CDR3 length: 14 amino acids. Per germline, CDR1 MNHNS and CDR2 SASEGT. The CDR3 nucleotides are TGTGCCAGCAGTGAACAGGGGTTGGGCACTGAAGCTTTCTTT. It is translated as CASSEQGLGTEAFF.

The CDR3 DNA sequence: TGTGCCAGCAGCCAAGAGGGGGGGACCTACGAGCAGTACTTC. It translates to CASSQEGGTYEQYF. The chain couples TRBV3-1 (or the pseudogene TRBV3-2) to TRBJ2-7; 7 positions agree with TRBD2. The germline gives CDR1 LGHDT, CDR2 YNNKEL (reference sequence). Unmatched junction bases numbered 1, after V lost 0 bases and J lost 2 bases. This CDR3 has 14 amino acids.

The chain combines TRBV4-3 with TRBJ1-6; no definite D call. Germline V gene lookup returns CDR1 LGHNA and CDR2 YSLEER. V lost 1 base and J 7 bases, leaving 8 bases between the germline ends. The CDR3 has 14 amino acids. CDR3 in DNA: TGCGCCAGCAGCCAAGGATGGGAGAATTCACCCCTCCACTTT. Translation gives CASSQGWENSPLHF.

On this clone: The conserved final phenylalanine or tryptophan is absent from the CDR3, which likely points to a read error. Because the CDR3's place on the DNA is in doubt, the DNA is left out and the CDR3 is given as listed by TCRdb. This rearrangement joins TRBV24-1 to TRBJ1-1; the D segment call TRBD1 is taken from the table without a DNA check. The CDR3 is 11 amino acids long, termini counted. Germline V gene lookup returns CDR1 KGHDR and CDR2 SFDVKD. CDR3 loop: CATKTGTGGAV.